This T cell receptor beta chain was found in a study of blood T cells in healthy people across ages. CDR3 length: 15 amino acids. Germline values: CDR1 DFQATT, CDR2 SNEGSKA (reference sequence). After removal of 5 bases from V and 1 base from J, the junction contained 9 bases not matched to a gene. With respect to this clonotype: Its antigen is currently unknown.

The use of a sample-barcoded 5' primer and a J-beta primer mix characterized a second PCR of roughly 6 to 11 cycles. Per-sample output comprised a minimum of 2.5 million paired-end reads containing CDR3. MiXCR, run by TCRdb on the 5' RACE reads, gives a single entry per CDR3 protein. The profile shows over 1,200,000 distinct CDR3 sequences, roughly 60% of them singletons. Study findings and constraints: Diversity was estimated from one million T cells, and these estimates were considered underestimates. Greater diversity and more naive CD4+ cells were seen in long-lived donors than in aged donors.

The sample consisted of blood. This chain uses TRBV20-1 with TRBJ2-7, with 9 bases matching TRBD2. The clonotype comes from a man younger than 30 in good health. The CDR3 sequence: CSASEGLAGSYEQYF. The CDR3 DNA is TGCAGTGCTTCCGAGGGGCTAGCGGGGTCCTACGAGCAGTACTTC.